The rows below give T cell receptor beta chains drawn from one sample of a study of blood T cell repertoires in COVID-19. Generated by immunoSEQ multiplex PCR, the TCRdb table keeps only in-frame clones and is missing some. The sample lists 200,000 to 250,000 clones; 75% to 90% were seen once. Sequencing used peripheral blood. These receptors originate from a man younger than 40 who had recovered from COVID-19. Each CDR3 is given without its conserved first and last residue. Expanded clones get a size class; other rows say once, few or many, or leave the size out.

TRBV5-1	-	TRBJ2-7	ASSLFTALGYEQY
TRBV6-5	once	TRBJ2-7	ASSVTGRYNEQY
TRBV12-2	-	TRBJ2-7	ARWGGPYEQY
TRBV4-3	-	TRBJ2-3	ASSQDRAGGRDTQY
TRBV10-3	-	TRBJ2-1	AMGTSGYNEQF
TRBV5-8	-	TRBJ1-6	ASSLFGSRGSPLH
TRBV6-2/TRBV6-3	-	TRBJ1-2	ASSSGIYGYT
TRBV7-2	-	TRBJ1-3	ASSPGTGVGNTIY
TRBV2	-	TRBJ1-4	ASSGQGAVGEKLF
TRBV5-6	once	TRBJ1-3	ASSPNPVRNTIY
TRBV9	-	TRBJ2-2	ASSVVTSPGELF
TRBV24-1	-	TRBJ1-2	ATSENTGGYYYGYT
TRBV6-4	-	TRBJ2-7	ASSSESSYEQY
TRBV19	-	TRBJ2-2	ASSITTRGTGELF
TRBV21-1	-	TRBJ1-1	ASGDSNADGEAF
TRBV5-1	-	TRBJ2-3	ASSSPGQGADTQY
TRBV27	-	TRBJ2-7	ASSLLAGGSSYEQY
TRBV27	-	TRBJ1-2	ASSWAGRAYGYT